A single TCR beta chain is shown here with its context. No antigen is known for it. The data originate from a study of T cells in Graves' hyperthyroidism and ophthalmopathy. Study-wide context: Any treatment followed the collection of peripheral blood at initial diagnosis. The study's findings and limits: Ophthalmopathy, as predicted by the model, came a median about six months after the prediction. Clonotypes that were expanded in thyroid above 0.001 mostly appeared in blood too.

Diagnoses were established using clinical symptoms, serum thyroxine and TRAb, thyroid ultrasound and orbital computed tomography. TCR beta CDR3 regions were amplified from RNA transcripts. With the HTBI primer set, the TCR CDR3 went through a first round of RT-PCR. TCRdb itself ran the multiplex PCR reads through MiXCR, one entry per CDR3 protein. The repertoire holds about 840,000 distinct CDR3 sequences, with about 38% as singletons. The clonotype comes from a man aged 18 to 35 with Graves' hyperthyroidism. Material for sequencing was blood.

DNA for the CDR3: TGCAGCGTTGGGGAGGGACGGGAGACCCAGTACTTC. Translated, it gives CSVGEGRETQYF. V and J are TRBV29-1 and TRBJ2-5; 7 nucleotides align to TRBD2. Germline CDR1 SQVTM, CDR2 ANQGSEA. This CDR3 spans 12 amino acids. J lost 5 bases, V lost 4 bases, and 4 bases had no gene match.